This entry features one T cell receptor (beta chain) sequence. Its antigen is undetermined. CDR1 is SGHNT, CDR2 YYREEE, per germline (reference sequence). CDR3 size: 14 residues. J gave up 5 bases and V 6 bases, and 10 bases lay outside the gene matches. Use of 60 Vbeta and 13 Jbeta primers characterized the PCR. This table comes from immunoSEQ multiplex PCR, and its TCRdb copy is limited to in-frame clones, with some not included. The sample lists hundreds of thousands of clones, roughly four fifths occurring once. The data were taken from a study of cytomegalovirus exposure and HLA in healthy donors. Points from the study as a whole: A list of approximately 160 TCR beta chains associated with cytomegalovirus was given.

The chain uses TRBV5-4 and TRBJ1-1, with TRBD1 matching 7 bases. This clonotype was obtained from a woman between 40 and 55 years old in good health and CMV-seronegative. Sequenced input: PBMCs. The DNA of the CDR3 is TGTGCCAGCAAGATGACAGGGATGGAGACTGAAGCTTTCTTT. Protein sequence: CASKMTGMETEAFF. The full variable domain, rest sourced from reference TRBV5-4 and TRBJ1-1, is ETGVTQSPTHLIKTRGQQVTLRCSSQSGHNTVSWYQQALGQGPQFIFQYYREEENGRGNFPPRFSGLQFPNYSSELNVNALELDDSALYLCASKMTGMETEAFFGQGTRLTVV.